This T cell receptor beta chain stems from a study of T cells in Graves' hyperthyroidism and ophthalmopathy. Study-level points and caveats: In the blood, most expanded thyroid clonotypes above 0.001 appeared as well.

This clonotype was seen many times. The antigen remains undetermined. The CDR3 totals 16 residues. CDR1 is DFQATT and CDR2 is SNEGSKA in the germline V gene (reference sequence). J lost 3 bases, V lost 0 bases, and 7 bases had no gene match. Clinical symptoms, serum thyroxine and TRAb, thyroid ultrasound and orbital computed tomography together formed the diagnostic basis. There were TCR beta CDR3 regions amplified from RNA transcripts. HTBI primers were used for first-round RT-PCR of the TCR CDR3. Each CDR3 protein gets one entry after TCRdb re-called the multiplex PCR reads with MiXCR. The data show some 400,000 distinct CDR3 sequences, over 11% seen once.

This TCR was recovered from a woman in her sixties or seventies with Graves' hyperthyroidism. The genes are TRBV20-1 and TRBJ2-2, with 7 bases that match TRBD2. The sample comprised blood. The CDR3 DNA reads TGCAGTGCTAGAGATTGGGCGGGAGTGTACACCGGGGAGCTGTTTTTT. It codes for CSARDWAGVYTGELFF.